The T cell receptor beta chain described here comes from a study of shared clonotypes between healthy human individuals. General study points: The small donor group covered limited genetic and exposure diversity.

Profiling relied on immunoSEQ multiplex PCR, and the TCRdb table lists in-frame clones only, not all of them. The repertoire holds about 2.2 million clones, with 85% to 95% as singletons. Naive CD8 cells, CD45RO-negative and positively selected for CCR7, excluded terminally differentiated effector memory CD45RA+ cells. CDR3 length equals 12 residues. The germline gives CDR1 SQVTM, CDR2 ANQGSEA. With V trimmed by 7 bases and J by 11 bases, 13 bases remained unmatched. Note on this clone: Antigen unknown.

The chain links TRBV29-1 to TRBJ1-1; the match to TRBD1 covers 7 bases. Sequenced: naive CD8+ T cells from PBMCs. The receptor was derived from a man aged 18-30 years in good health. Some clones in this sample may be carry-over from other donors' samples. The CDR3 DNA reads TGCAGCGCAAACCCGACAGGGAATAGTGCTTTCTTT. Residues: CSANPTGNSAFF.